The following is a TCR beta chain sequence with its context. The sample comes from a study of T cell repertoires in ileal Crohn's disease. CDR1 LNHDA and CDR2 SQIVND come from the germline V gene (reference sequence). V lost 5 bases, J lost 7 bases, and 11 bases stayed unmatched. CDR3 size: 16 residues. Generated by immunoSEQ multiplex PCR, the TCRdb table keeps only in-frame clones and is missing some. The sample carries over 15,000 clones, around four fifths recorded once. The V and J genes are TRBV19 and TRBJ1-5, with TRBD1 matching 10 bases. Sequenced sample: ileal tissue. The sequence came from an adult with Crohn's disease. CDR3 sequence: CASSPGDRGVGQPQHF. CDR3 bases: TGTGCCAGTAGTCCGGGGGACAGGGGAGTAGGACAGCCCCAGCATTTT.